Listed here are 18 T cell receptor beta chains from one sample, sequenced in a study of graft-versus-host responses after intestinal transplantation. Their antigens remain unidentified. Repertoires were generated with immunoSEQ multiplex PCR, while TCRdb's copy carries only in-frame clones and drops some. The sample holds 78,000 or so clones, around nine tenths seen once. The sequencing used unstimulated CD8+ T cells sorted from spleen or lymph node cells, collected before transplant. These receptors all stem from a human donor who was the organ donor for an intestinal transplant.

J is TRBJ2-7 and V is TRBV9; TRBD2 agrees at 7 bases. V lost 2 bases and J lost 2; bases outside the gene matches: 7. Germline V gene sequence: CDR1 SGDLS, CDR2 YYNGEE. The CDR3 covers 15 residues. The CDR3 DNA is TGTGCCAGCAGCGTCGACCCTGGGGGGGCCTACGAGCAGTACTTC. Encoded protein: CASSVDPGGAYEQYF.

The chain links TRBV28 to TRBJ1-5; D is unclear. V was clipped by 8 bases and J by 2 bases, with 16 bases between them. Per germline, CDR1 MDHEN and CDR2 SYDVKM. This CDR3 is built from 15 residues. The CDR3 DNA is TGTGCCAGCCAAGGGCGGTTCGCAGGCAATCAGCCCCAGCATTTT. As protein: CASQGRFAGNQPQHF.

This chain links TRBV6-1 with TRBJ2-7, with D possibly called TRBD1 or TRBD2 (6 bases each). The V and J ends lost 3 bases and 0 bases respectively, with 12 bases between them. The germline CDR1 and CDR2 sequences are MNHNS and SASEGT. The CDR3 totals 15 residues. The CDR3 loop is CASSDARGDSYEQYF. CDR3 coding DNA: TGTGCCAGCAGTGACGCTAGGGGGGACTCCTACGAGCAGTACTTC.

This clone was seen once. This rearrangement joins TRBV28 to TRBJ1-1; D is undetermined. V was shortened by 5 bases and J by 3 bases, with 4 bases between the two germline ends. The CDR3 spans 11 residues. Germline CDR1 and CDR2: MDHEN and SYDVKM. The CDR3 sequence: CASSPDTEAFF. The CDR3 coding sequence is TGTGCCAGCAGTCCTGACACTGAAGCTTTCTTT.

V and J are TRBV28 and TRBJ1-5; 9 bases line up with TRBD1. J was trimmed by 0 bases and V by 5 bases; bases with no gene match: 2. CDR3 length: 15 amino acids. Germline CDR1 is MDHEN and CDR2 is SYDVKM. The CDR3 DNA reads as TGTGCCAGCAGTGGGACAGGGTTTAGCAATCAGCCCCAGCATTTT. Its translation: CASSGTGFSNQPQHF.

The rearrangement joins TRBV7-2 to TRBJ1-2, with D possibly being TRBD1 (5 bases). CDR3 length: 16 residues. The V gene's germline CDR1 is SGHTA and CDR2 FQGNSA. V gave up 1 base and J gave up 8 bases, with 20 bases separating them. This chain's CDR3 is CASSLVLIGGIEGYTF. The CDR3 bases are TGTGCCAGCAGCTTAGTTCTTATTGGGGGGATTGAGGGCTACACCTTC.

This rearrangement joins TRBV25-1 to TRBJ1-2; 9 positions agree with TRBD1. V shed 8 bases, J shed 1 base, and the junction held 2 bases outside the gene matches. Germline CDR1 reads MGHDK; CDR2 reads SYGVNS. The CDR3 loop spans 13 amino acids. The chain's CDR3 is CASGQGSNYGYTF. The CDR3 coding sequence is TGTGCCAGCGGACAGGGGAGTAACTATGGCTACACCTTC.

The chain joins TRBV27 to TRBJ2-3, with 9 bases identical to TRBD2. Trimming removed 1 base from V and 0 bases from J; junction bases left unmatched: 20. The CDR3 length is 22 residues. The V gene's germline CDR1 is MNHEY and CDR2 SMNVEV (reference sequence). In DNA form, the CDR3 reads TGTGCCAGCAGTTTATTTACCCCCGTGGCGGGGGGGCTGAGAACTAGCACAGATACGCAGTATTTT. Translation: CASSLFTPVAGGLRTSTDTQYF.

V and J are TRBV5-1 and TRBJ2-2; 11 nucleotides align to TRBD2. Unmatched junction bases numbered 5, after V lost 1 base and J lost 3 bases. CDR1 SGHRS and CDR2 YFSETQ come from the germline V gene. CDR3 length equals 17 residues. The CDR3 sequence: CASSLTLAGGYTGELFF. The CDR3 coding sequence is TGCGCCAGCAGCTTGACGCTAGCGGGGGGTTACACCGGGGAGCTGTTTTTT. The whole variable domain, filled in from reference TRBV5-1 and TRBJ2-2, reads KAGVTQTPRYLIKTRGQQVTLSCSPISGHRSVSWYQQTPGQGLQFLFEYFSETQRNKGNFPGRFSGRQFSNSRSEMNVSTLELGDSALYLCASSLTLAGGYTGELFFGEGSRLTVL.

This clone was seen just once. This chain joins TRBV2 and TRBJ2-1; D not resolved. Trimming removed 0 bases at V and 8 bases at J, with 8 bases between. The CDR3 has 13 amino acids. Germline V gives CDR1 SNHLY, CDR2 FYNNEI. The CDR3 is CASSEALGHEQFF. In DNA, the CDR3 is TGTGCCAGCAGTGAAGCGCTAGGGCATGAGCAGTTCTTC.

This rearrangement joins TRBV5-1 to TRBJ1-1, with a tentative D call TRBD1 (5 bases). V was cut by 2 bases and J by 6 bases, with 11 bases left in between. This CDR3 comprises 13 residues. Per germline, CDR1 SGHRS and CDR2 YFSETQ. CDR3 DNA: TGCGCCAGCAGCTTTACAGGAGCCTCTGAAGCTTTCTTT. It translates to CASSFTGASEAFF.

The chain is built from TRBV7-8 and TRBJ1-5; D call uncertain. Germline CDR1 and CDR2: SGHVS and FQNEAQ. The CDR3 runs to 16 residues. The V end lost 0 bases, the J end lost 0 bases, and 9 bases lay between the germline ends. CDR3 loop: CASSLAEAYSNQPQHF. CDR3 DNA: TGTGCCAGCAGCTTAGCAGAGGCATATAGCAATCAGCCCCAGCATTTT.

The chain has TRBV23-1 and TRBJ2-5; D not resolved. TRBV23-1 is an ORF; its function is uncertain. This CDR3 contains 13 residues. Trimming cost V 8 bases and J 4 bases, with 14 bases left between them. CDR3 nucleotides: TGCGCCAGCCAAGAACTGCTCAGAGAGACCCAGTACTTC. This codes for CASQELLRETQYF.

This chain links TRBV6-1 with TRBJ2-7, with 11 bases aligning to TRBD1. The germline CDR1 and CDR2 sequences are MNHNS and SASEGT. Trimming cost V 8 bases and J 5 bases; bases outside gene matches: 8. This CDR3 has 14 residues. The CDR3 DNA is TGTGCCAGCTCGTGGGACAGGGGGTCCCACGAGCAGTACTTC. This gives the protein CASSWDRGSHEQYF.

This clone has more than one count but fewer than ten. This chain joins TRBV19 and TRBJ1-5; 8 nucleotides align to TRBD1. Germline V gene data show CDR1 as LNHDA and CDR2 as SQIVND (reference sequence). V gave up 4 bases and J gave up 7 bases; unmatched junction bases: 6. The CDR3 sequence is 14 residues long. CDR3 sequence reads: CASSTQGAGQPQHF. CDR3 bases: TGTGCCAGTAGTACTCAGGGGGCGGGCCAGCCCCAGCATTTT.

The V and J genes are TRBV4-2 and TRBJ1-2; 9 bases align to TRBD1. J gave up 6 bases and V 0 bases, and 8 bases lay outside the gene matches. The germline V gene has CDR1 LGHNA and CDR2 YNFKEQ. This CDR3 spans 16 amino acids. Here the CDR3 DNA reads TGTGCCAGCAGCCAAGATAAAAGCGACAGGGGGGATGGCTACACCTTC. This gives the protein CASSQDKSDRGDGYTF.

The chain uses TRBV30 and TRBJ1-1; 7 nucleotides line up with TRBD1. The CDR3 has 12 amino acids. Unmatched junction bases numbered 4, after V lost 2 bases and J lost 7 bases. Germline assignment: CDR1 GTSNPN and CDR2 SVGIG (reference sequence). The CDR3 DNA reads as TGTGCCTGGAGTACGGGGACAGATGAAGCTTTCTTT. Translating gives CAWSTGTDEAFF.

The chain links TRBV30 to TRBJ1-2, with 7 nucleotides matching TRBD1. V gave up 1 base and J gave up 7 bases; unmatched junction bases: 6. Germline V lookup: CDR1 GTSNPN, CDR2 SVGIG (reference sequence). This CDR3 region has 13 residues. CDR3 in amino acids: CAWSATGSSGYTF. CDR3 DNA sequence: TGTGCCTGGAGTGCGACAGGGAGTAGTGGCTACACCTTC.